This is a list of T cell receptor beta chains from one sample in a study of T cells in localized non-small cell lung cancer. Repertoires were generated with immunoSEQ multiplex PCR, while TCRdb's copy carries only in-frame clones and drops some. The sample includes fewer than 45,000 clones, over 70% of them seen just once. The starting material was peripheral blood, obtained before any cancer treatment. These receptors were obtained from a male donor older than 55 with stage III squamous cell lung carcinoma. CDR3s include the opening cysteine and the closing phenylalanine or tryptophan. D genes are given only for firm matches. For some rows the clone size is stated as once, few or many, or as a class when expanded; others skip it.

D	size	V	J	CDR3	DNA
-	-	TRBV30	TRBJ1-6	CAWNTWNSPLHF	TGTGCCTGGAACACATGGAATTCACCCCTCCACTTT
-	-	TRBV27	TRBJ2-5	CASSLYRGGTQYF	TGTGCCAGCAGTTTATACAGGGGAGGGACCCAGTACTTC
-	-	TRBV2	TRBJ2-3	CASSKNTDTQYF	TGTGCCAGCAGCAAAAACACAGATACGCAGTATTTT
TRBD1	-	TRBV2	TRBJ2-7	CASTGDRAYVNEQYF	TGTGCCAGCACGGGGGACAGGGCGTATGTGAACGAGCAGTACTTC
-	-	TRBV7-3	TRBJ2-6	CASSATGTTSGANVLTF	TGTGCCAGCAGCGCAACCGGGACGACCTCTGGGGCCAACGTCCTGACTTTC
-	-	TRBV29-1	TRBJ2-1	CSAGLNRNEQFF	TGCAGCGCTGGACTTAACAGGAATGAGCAGTTCTTC
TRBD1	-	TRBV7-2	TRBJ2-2	CASSFTGGTGELFF	TGTGCCAGCAGCTTTACAGGGGGCACCGGGGAGCTGTTTTTT
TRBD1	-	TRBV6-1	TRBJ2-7	CASRDRGIDEQYF	TGTGCCAGCAGGGACAGGGGGATCGACGAGCAGTACTTC
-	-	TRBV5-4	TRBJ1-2	CASSLLGVSGGYTF	TGTGCCAGCAGCTTGTTAGGGGTCTCGGGGGGCTACACCTTC
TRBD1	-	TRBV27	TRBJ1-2	CASSKSGTGLYGYTF	TGTGCCAGCAGTAAGTCCGGGACAGGGCTCTATGGCTACACCTTC
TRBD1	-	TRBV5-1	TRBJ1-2	CASSSHTRTGDNYGYTF	TGCGCCAGCAGCTCACACACCAGGACAGGGGACAACTATGGCTACACCTTC
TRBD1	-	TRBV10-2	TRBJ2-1	CASTRDRNNEQFF	TGCGCCAGCACCCGGGACAGGAACAATGAGCAGTTCTTC
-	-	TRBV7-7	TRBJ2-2	CASSLGTNTGELFF	TGTGCCAGCAGCTTGGGTACGAACACCGGGGAGCTGTTTTTT
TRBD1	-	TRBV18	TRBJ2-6	CASSPGQGAGGANVLTF	TGTGCCAGCTCACCTGGACAGGGGGCCGGCGGGGCCAACGTCCTGACTTTC
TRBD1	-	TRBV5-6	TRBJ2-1	CASSLAQGAYNEQFF	TGTGCCAGCAGCTTGGCACAGGGGGCCTACAATGAGCAGTTCTTC
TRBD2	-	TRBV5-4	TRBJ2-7	CATRKTGGGYEQYF	TGTGCCACCCGTAAAACGGGAGGAGGCTACGAGCAGTACTTC
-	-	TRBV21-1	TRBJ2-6	CASSKFTDFPEGANVLTF	TGTGCCAGCAGCAAATTTACAGACTTCCCAGAGGGGGCCAACGTCCTGACTTTC
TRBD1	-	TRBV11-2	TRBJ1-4	CASSPTTGKNEKLFF	TGTGCCAGCAGCCCGACGACAGGGAAAAATGAAAAACTGTTTTTT
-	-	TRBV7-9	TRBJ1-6	CASSALETATYNSPLHF	TGTGCCAGCAGCGCTCTCGAGACAGCAACCTATAATTCACCCCTCCACTTT
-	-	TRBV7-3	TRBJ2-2	CASSLSMPPGELFF	TGTGCCAGCAGCTTGAGCATGCCCCCGGGGGAGCTGTTTTTT
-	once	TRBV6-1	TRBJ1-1	CASSENWVPNTEAFF	TGTGCCAGCAGTGAGAACTGGGTACCGAACACTGAAGCTTTCTTT
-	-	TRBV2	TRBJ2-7	CASRTDSYEQYF	TGTGCCAGCAGGACAGATTCCTACGAGCAGTACTTC
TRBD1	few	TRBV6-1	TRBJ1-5	CASSGQGFSNQPQHF	TGTGCCAGCAGTGGACAGGGATTTAGCAATCAGCCCCAGCATTTT
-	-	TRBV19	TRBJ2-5	CASSINFGQGETQYF	TGTGCCAGTAGTATAAATTTCGGGCAGGGAGAGACCCAGTACTTC
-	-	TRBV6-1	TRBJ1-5	CASSEAGGKSNQPQHF	TGTGCCAGCAGTGAAGCCGGCGGGAAGAGCAATCAGCCCCAGCATTTT
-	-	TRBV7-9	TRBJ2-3	CASSGRSLSTDTQYF	TGTGCCAGCAGCGGACGGAGCCTTAGCACAGATACGCAGTATTTT
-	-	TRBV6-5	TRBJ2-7	CASSYSGGNYEQYF	TGTGCCAGCAGTTACTCTGGAGGGAACTACGAGCAGTACTTC
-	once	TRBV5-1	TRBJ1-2	CASRATGTNYGYTF	TGCGCCAGCAGAGCAACAGGGACTAACTATGGCTACACCTTC
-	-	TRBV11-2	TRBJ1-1	CASSLRGYEAFF	TGTGCCAGCAGTCTAAGGGGGTATGAAGCTTTCTTT
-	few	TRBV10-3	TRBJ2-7	CAISEGTPSEQYF	TGTGCCATCAGTGAGGGTACCCCCAGCGAGCAGTACTTC
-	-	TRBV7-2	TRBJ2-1	CASSLVPGGNEQFF	TGTGCCAGCAGCTTAGTTCCGGGCGGCAATGAGCAGTTCTTC
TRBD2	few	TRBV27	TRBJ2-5	CASSLREGETQYF	TGTGCCAGCAGTCTTAGGGAGGGGGAGACCCAGTACTTC
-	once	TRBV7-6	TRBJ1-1	CASSLGRENTEAFF	TGTGCCAGCAGCCTGGGACGGGAGAACACTGAAGCTTTCTTT
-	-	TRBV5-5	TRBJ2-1	CASTIDSSSYNEQFF	TGTGCCAGCACTATTGACAGTAGCTCCTACAATGAGCAGTTCTTC
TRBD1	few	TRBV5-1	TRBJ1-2	CASSLGGRGGYTF	TGCGCCAGCAGCCTAGGGGGCAGGGGCGGCTACACCTTC
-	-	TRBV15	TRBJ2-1	CATSNEQFF	TGTGCCACTTCCAATGAGCAGTTCTTC
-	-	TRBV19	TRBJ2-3	CASSLLTGLQYF	TGTGCCAGTAGTTTGTTGACAGGCCTACAGTATTTT
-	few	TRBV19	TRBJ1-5	CASSIDGQGREPQHF	TGTGCCAGTAGTATAGATGGGCAGGGAAGGGAGCCCCAGCATTTT
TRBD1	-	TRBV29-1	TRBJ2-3	CSAPPPDRGTDTQYF	TGCAGCGCTCCGCCGCCGGACAGGGGGACAGATACGCAGTATTTT
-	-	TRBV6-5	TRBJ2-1	CASRGLYEQFF	TGTGCCAGCAGGGGCCTCTATGAGCAGTTCTTC
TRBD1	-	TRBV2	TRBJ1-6	CATGQGWSPLHF	TGTGCCACCGGACAGGGTTGGTCACCCCTCCACTTT
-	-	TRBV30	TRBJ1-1	CAWSVKGGSTEAFF	TGTGCCTGGAGTGTGAAAGGGGGGAGCACTGAAGCTTTCTTT
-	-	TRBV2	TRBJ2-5	CASSEETGETQYF	TGTGCCAGCAGTGAAGAGACGGGAGAGACCCAGTACTTC
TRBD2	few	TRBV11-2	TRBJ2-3	CASSQIAGGRDRDTQYF	TGTGCCAGCAGCCAGATAGCGGGGGGCCGGGATAGGGATACGCAGTATTTT
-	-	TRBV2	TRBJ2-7	CASSVPGVSYEQYF	TGTGCCAGCAGTGTGCCCGGGGTTTCCTACGAGCAGTACTTC
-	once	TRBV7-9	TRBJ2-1	CASSRTSQGQFF	TGTGCCAGCAGCCGAACATCACAAGGCCAGTTCTTC
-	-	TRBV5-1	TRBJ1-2	CASSSGSGDGYTF	TGCGCCAGCAGCTCGGGCAGTGGGGATGGCTACACCTTC
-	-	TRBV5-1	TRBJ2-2	CASSLDRANTGELFF	TGCGCCAGCAGCTTGGACAGGGCGAACACCGGGGAGCTGTTTTTT
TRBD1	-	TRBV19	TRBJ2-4	CASSIDRTRQGENIQYF	TGTGCCAGTAGTATAGATCGCACTAGACAGGGTGAAAACATTCAGTACTTC
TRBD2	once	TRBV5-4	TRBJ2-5	CASSSSGLAGGFPGETQYF	TGTGCCAGCAGTTCCTCAGGACTAGCGGGAGGTTTCCCAGGGGAGACCCAGTACTTC
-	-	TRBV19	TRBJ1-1	CASSAFRGTEAFF	TGTGCCAGTAGTGCATTCCGGGGGACTGAAGCTTTCTTT
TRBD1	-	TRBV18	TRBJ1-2	CASSPLDRVSNYGYTF	TGTGCCAGCTCACCACTGGACAGGGTTTCTAACTATGGCTACACCTTC
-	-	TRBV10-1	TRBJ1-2	CASSEAENYGYTF	TGCGCCAGCAGTGAAGCGGAAAACTATGGCTACACCTTC
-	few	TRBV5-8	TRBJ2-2	CASSLLLPGELFF	TGTGCCAGCAGCTTACTACTCCCCGGGGAGCTGTTTTTT
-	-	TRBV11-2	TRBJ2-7	CASSLDTHEQYF	TGTGCCAGCAGCTTAGATACCCACGAGCAGTACTTC
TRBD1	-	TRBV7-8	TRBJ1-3	CASSLRDRGLSGNTIYF	TGTGCCAGCAGCTTACGGGACAGGGGGCTCTCTGGAAACACCATATATTTT
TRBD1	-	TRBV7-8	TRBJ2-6	CASSLGTVFSYSGANVLTF	TGTGCCAGCAGCTTGGGGACAGTTTTTTCTTACTCTGGGGCCAACGTCCTGACTTTC
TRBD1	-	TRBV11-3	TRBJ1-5	CASSLDPGGQGSNQPQHF	TGTGCCAGCAGCTTAGATCCGGGAGGACAGGGGAGCAATCAGCCCCAGCATTTT
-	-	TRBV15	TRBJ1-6	CATSIKEDSPLHF	TGTGCCACCAGCATCAAGGAGGATTCACCCCTCCACTTT